This T cell receptor (beta chain) was sequenced in a study of B cell selection in AIRE deficiency. The sorted conventional CD4 T cells were gated as CD4+CD127+. Per germline, CDR1 SGHNT and CDR2 YENEEA. This CDR3 spans 15 amino acids. The germline V and J ends were trimmed by 3 bases and 7 bases, with 16 bases remaining between them. Assay used: immunoSEQ multiplex PCR; TCRdb lists only in-frame clones, some missing. This sample carries roughly 25,000 clones, around 97% of them seen once, and the ten largest clones take just over 0.2%. This receptor was identified in a human donor with AIRE deficiency. Sequencing was carried out using conventional CD4+ T cells sorted from PBMCs. This sequence joins TRBV11-3 and TRBJ2-1; D is perhaps TRBD2 (6 bases). CDR3 in amino acids: CASSLGGVPGNEQFF. CDR3 nucleotide sequence: TGTGCCAGCAGCTTGGGAGGAGTCCCGGGAAATGAGCAGTTCTTC.